One and the same sample provided the 23 T cell receptor beta chains below, sequenced in a study of T cells in Graves' hyperthyroidism and ophthalmopathy. Amplification of TCR beta CDR3 regions used RNA as the template. The HTBI primer set was used in a first-round RT-PCR of the TCR CDR3. TCRdb analysed the multiplex PCR reads with MiXCR anew, one entry per CDR3 protein. The sample carries tens of thousands of distinct CDR3 sequences, 45% to 65% recorded once. The sample consisted of peripheral blood or thyroid tissue (not recorded which). The origin of the receptors is a man aged 18 to 35 with Graves' hyperthyroidism.

The J gene is TRBJ1-2, the V gene TRBV7-2, with TRBD1 identical over 9 bases. From germline, CDR1 is SGHTA and CDR2 FQGNSA. The V gene end was trimmed by 5 bases and the J gene end by 8 bases; junction bases not matched to a gene: 6. This CDR3 has 13 residues. CDR3 nucleotide sequence: TGTGCCAGCAGCGGACGACAGGGGGGAGGCTACACCTTC. This translates into CASSGRQGGGYTF.

The chain combines TRBV6-1 with TRBJ1-1; 7 bases fit TRBD1. Trimming at V came to 3 bases and at J to 4 bases, leaving 5 bases not matched to a gene. Germline V lookup: CDR1 MNHNS, CDR2 SASEGT. This CDR3 has 14 amino acids. The DNA of the CDR3 is TGTGCCAGCAGTGATACCGGGACAGTCACTGAAGCTTTCTTT. Translating gives CASSDTGTVTEAFF.

A note on this clonotype: The junction departs from germline at one end; a sequencing error may be responsible. The CDR3 bases are TGCGCCAGCAGTGAGGTTTGGCAGGCCCTGCGCGGCTACACCTTC. Its translation: CASSEVWQALRGYTF. The rearrangement joins TRBV2 to TRBJ1-2; the D is unclear. The CDR3 consists of 15 residues. Germline V gene lookup returns CDR1 SNHLY and CDR2 FYNNEI.

A word on this clonotype: One end of the junction does not line up with germline, which may come from a read error. The rearrangement links TRBV20-1 to TRBJ2-5, with D unresolved. The CDR3 length is 13 residues. Germline-derived CDR1 and CDR2 are DFQATT and SNEGSKA (reference sequence). The CDR3 DNA reads TGCAGTGCTAGACCTGGGCTCCAAGAGACCGAGTACTTC. This translates into CSARPGLQETEYF.

V usage is TRBV20-1 and J usage is TRBJ2-5, with TRBD2 matching over 10 bases. Germline-derived CDR1 and CDR2 are DFQATT and SNEGSKA (reference sequence). This CDR3 comprises 15 residues. Trimming cost V 6 bases and J 1 base; bases outside gene matches: 8. CDR3 bases: TGCAGTGCCCATTACCGACTAGCGGGCCAAGAGACCCAGTACTTC. It translates to CSAHYRLAGQETQYF.

This clonotype was seen ten or more times. The chain employs TRBV6-2 or TRBV6-3 and TRBJ1-4; D remains ambiguous. The CDR3 length is 14 residues. The V end lost 2 bases, the J end lost 8 bases, and 12 bases lay between the germline ends. The germline gives CDR1 MNHEY, CDR2 SVGEGT. This CDR3 reads CASSYLYGREKLFF. The DNA for the CDR3 is TGTGCCAGCAGTTACCTATACGGGCGGGAAAAACTGTTTTTT.

The chain recombines TRBV4-1 with TRBJ2-7; TRBD1 might be the D (5 bases). Per germline, CDR1 MGHRA and CDR2 YSYEKL. The V gene lost 2 bases and the J gene lost 3 bases, with 8 bases spanning the gap. The CDR3 covers 13 residues. CDR3 sequence: CASSQKGFYEQYF. The DNA of the CDR3 is TGCGCCAGCAGCCAAAAGGGGTTCTACGAGCAGTACTTC.

The rearrangement links TRBV5-1 to TRBJ2-1, with 7 bases that match TRBD2. V was clipped by 1 base and J by 5 bases; unmatched bases: 6. The germline V gene encodes CDR1 SGHRS and CDR2 YFSETQ. CDR3 length: 15 amino acids. The DNA for the CDR3 is TGCGCCAGCAGCTTGTCGACTAGCCCAGACAATGAGCAGTTCTTC. Translated, it gives CASSLSTSPDNEQFF.

In its sample, this clonotype is medium-sized. The chain couples TRBV28 to TRBJ2-5; the D call may be TRBD1 or TRBD2 (5 bases each). The germline CDR1 and CDR2 sequences are MDHEN and SYDVKM. The CDR3 sequence is 14 residues long. Trimming left V 6 bases short and J 7 bases short, with 18 bases between. The CDR3: CASSLLAGQGTQYF. The CDR3, as DNA: TGTGCCAGCAGCCTGCTTGCGGGCCAGGGGACCCAGTACTTC.

This clonotype showed up many times. The V gene is TRBV3-1, the J gene TRBJ1-1, with D hard to call. Looked up from germline, CDR1 is LGHDT and CDR2 is YNNKEL (reference sequence). The CDR3 extends over 12 amino acids. Trimming shortened V by 7 bases and J by 1 base, and 7 bases separated the two germline ends. The CDR3 spells CASTYENTEAFF. DNA of the CDR3: TGTGCCAGCACCTACGAGAACACTGAAGCTTTCTTT.

This clonotype was picked up many times. The chain carries TRBV7-2 and TRBJ2-7; the D gene could be TRBD1 or TRBD2 (5 bases each). Germline V gives CDR1 SGHTA, CDR2 FQGNSA. Deletions cut 3 bases from V and 2 bases from J, with 17 bases between. CDR3 length: 16 residues. The CDR3 region has the DNA TGTGCCAGCAGCTTCACACATGGGACGGAGACCTACGAGCAGTACTTC. Translated: CASSFTHGTETYEQYF.

This rearrangement joins TRBV5-1 to TRBJ1-4; perhaps TRBD1 as D (6 bases). The CDR3 sequence is 15 residues long. The germline V gene has CDR1 SGHRS and CDR2 YFSETQ. Trimming took off 4 bases at V and 0 bases at J, with 10 bases between the two ends. CDR3 in DNA: TGCGCCAGCAGCACGGGACAAACAACTAATGAAAAACTGTTTTTT. As protein: CASSTGQTTNEKLFF. Full variable domain (remainder filled in from reference TRBV5-1 and TRBJ1-4): KAGVTQTPRYLIKTRGQQVTLSCSPISGHRSVSWYQQTPGQGLQFLFEYFSETQRNKGNFPGRFSGRQFSNSRSEMNVSTLELGDSALYLCASSTGQTTNEKLFFGSGTQLSVL.

The rearrangement joins TRBV7-9 to TRBJ2-5; 8 bases are shared with TRBD1. V shed 6 bases, J shed 4 bases, and the junction held 7 bases outside the gene matches. Looked up from germline, CDR1 is SEHNR and CDR2 is FQNEAQ (reference sequence). This CDR3 has 14 residues. The CDR3 is CASSSQDRAETQYF. CDR3 sequence (DNA): TGTGCCAGCAGTTCCCAGGACAGGGCAGAGACCCAGTACTTC.

This chain connects TRBV15 to TRBJ1-1; maybe TRBD1 (5 bases). The CDR3 extends over 16 amino acids. The germline V and J ends were trimmed by 3 bases and 5 bases, with 19 bases remaining between them. Germline V gives CDR1 LNHNV, CDR2 YYDKDF (reference sequence). The DNA of the CDR3 is TGTGCCACCAGCAGCCAAGATTTCGGGGGGAGGACTGAAGCTTTCTTT. It yields the protein CATSSQDFGGRTEAFF.

This clonotype was recorded at least ten times. CDR3 DNA sequence: TGTGCCAGCAAAGGACAACGGCTGTGGGAAGCTTTCTTT. Its protein product is CASKGQRLWEAFF. This sequence joins TRBV6-5 and TRBJ1-1, with a tentative D call TRBD1 (5 bases). Looked up from germline, CDR1 is MNHEY and CDR2 is SVGAGI. The germline V and J ends were trimmed by 7 bases and 8 bases, with 17 bases remaining between them. The CDR3 contains 13 residues.

This clonotype was counted at least ten times. The CDR3 loop is CARHPGVMETQYF. The CDR3 nucleotides read TGTGCCAGACATCCGGGAGTGATGGAGACCCAGTACTTC. This rearrangement joins TRBV12-3 or TRBV12-4 to TRBJ2-5; D is possibly TRBD2 (6 bases). CDR3 length: 13 residues. V lost 9 bases and J 5 bases, leaving 16 bases between the germline ends.

Ten or more counts support this clonotype. This chain uses TRBV10-2 with TRBJ1-1; D not resolved. Per germline, CDR1 WSHSY and CDR2 SAAADI. This CDR3 is built from 14 residues. Trimming cost V 3 bases and J 0 bases, with 8 bases left between them. This CDR3 is CASSDGYMNTEAFF. The CDR3 DNA reads as TGCGCCAGCAGTGATGGTTATATGAACACTGAAGCTTTCTTT.

The chain combines TRBV7-9 with TRBJ2-2, with unresolved D. Germline lookup yields CDR1 SEHNR and CDR2 FQNEAQ (reference sequence). The CDR3 sequence is 16 residues long. Trimming cost V 4 bases and J 4 bases, with 16 bases left between them. The CDR3 is CASSWEGQSTTGELFF. The CDR3 DNA reads TGTGCCAGCAGCTGGGAAGGGCAGTCGACCACCGGGGAGCTGTTTTTT.

The CDR3 sequence: CASSERGSEPQHF. The CDR3 nucleotides read TGTGCCAGCAGTGAACGAGGTAGCGAGCCCCAGCATTTT. The chain is built from TRBV2 and TRBJ1-5, with no clear D. V lost 2 bases to trimming and J lost 8 bases, with 10 bases between them. Germline CDR1 is SNHLY and CDR2 is FYNNEI. The CDR3 consists of 13 residues.

The gene calls are TRBV15 and TRBJ1-4; TRBD1 might be the D (6 bases). The germline V gene encodes CDR1 LNHNV and CDR2 YYDKDF (reference sequence). The CDR3 loop spans 15 amino acids. V was clipped by 5 bases and J by 8 bases, with 18 bases between them. The CDR3 region has the DNA TGTGCCACCAGCTTCCGGACAGACGGATGGGAAAAACTGTTTTTT. As protein: CATSFRTDGWEKLFF.

This clonotype appeared many times. This chain joins TRBV5-1 and TRBJ2-5; TRBD2 might be the D (5 bases). Germline V gene sequence: CDR1 SGHRS, CDR2 YFSETQ. The CDR3 sequence is 14 residues long. V was pared by 9 bases and J by 7 bases, with 22 bases between. The CDR3 loop is CATKDEWRSVTQYF. The DNA of the CDR3 is TGCGCCACCAAGGACGAATGGAGGTCGGTGACCCAGTACTTC.

The chain combines TRBV2 with TRBJ1-2; D is undetermined. V dropped 0 bases and J dropped 10 bases, with 6 bases sitting between them. The CDR3 length is 11 residues. Germline-derived CDR1 and CDR2 are SNHLY and FYNNEI. CDR3 in amino acids: CASSEALTYTF. For the CDR3, the DNA is TGTGCCAGCAGTGAAGCGCTTACCTACACCTTC.

The table lists this clonotype with a count of one. The chain carries TRBV7-9 and TRBJ1-1; TRBD1 aligns across 7 bases. V lost 3 bases, J lost 2 bases, and 3 bases stayed unmatched. Germline values: CDR1 SEHNR, CDR2 FQNEAQ (reference sequence). The CDR3 has 14 residues. CDR3 residues: CASSFGTANTEAFF. In DNA form, the CDR3 reads TGTGCCAGCAGCTTCGGGACAGCAAACACTGAAGCTTTCTTT.